The 17 T cell receptor beta chains given below trace back to one sample, sequenced in a study of technical replicates of blood from a few donors. The method was immunoSEQ multiplex PCR; TCRdb's version includes in-frame clones alone and lacks a portion of them. Among over 70,000 clones listed, around 90% were seen once. The sample consisted of T cells isolated from PBMCs. Receptors were obtained from a human donor in good health.

The chain employs TRBV6-1 and TRBJ1-1; maybe TRBD1 (5 bases). Trimming removed 4 bases from V and 2 bases from J, with 14 bases in between. Germline-derived CDR1 and CDR2 are MNHNS and SASEGT. The CDR3 is made up of 15 amino acids. The CDR3 DNA is TGTGCCAGCAGTGTGGTTGGGGGGGATAACACTGAAGCTTTCTTT. Translating it yields CASSVVGGDNTEAFF.

The V gene is TRBV6-5, the J gene TRBJ2-2, with 9 positions matching TRBD2. The germline gives CDR1 MNHEY, CDR2 SVGAGI. Trimming cost V 4 bases and J 3 bases; bases outside gene matches: 0. This CDR3 has 14 amino acids. The CDR3 region has the DNA TGTGCCAGCAGTTTAGCGGGAGACACCGGGGAGCTGTTTTTT. It specifies CASSLAGDTGELFF.

The chain uses TRBV25-1 and TRBJ2-7; 16 nucleotides match TRBD2. Germline V gene lookup returns CDR1 MGHDK and CDR2 SYGVNS. The V and J ends lost 3 bases and 7 bases, in that order; junction bases with no gene match: 9. This CDR3 has 17 residues. In DNA, the CDR3 is TGTGCCAGCAGTGATCCGGGACTAGCGGGAGGGCTAAGAGAGCAGTACTTC. It codes for CASSDPGLAGGLREQYF.

This chain joins TRBV19 and TRBJ1-5; D unclear. CDR1 is LNHDA, CDR2 SQIVND, per germline (reference sequence). Trimming removed 6 bases from V and 0 bases from J, with 12 bases in between. This CDR3 is 15 amino acids long. DNA of the CDR3: TGTGCCAGTAGCTCAACCGGGAATAGCAATCAGCCCCAGCATTTT. As protein: CASSSTGNSNQPQHF.

V is TRBV7-9 and J is TRBJ2-5; tentatively, D is TRBD2 (5 bases). Germline CDR1 is SEHNR and CDR2 is FQNEAQ (reference sequence). This CDR3 has 16 amino acids. The germline V and J ends were trimmed by 4 bases and 4 bases, with 19 bases remaining between them. CDR3 protein: CASSSGDEGYGETQYF. The CDR3, as DNA: TGTGCCAGCAGCTCCGGAGATGAGGGATATGGAGAGACCCAGTACTTC.

The CDR3 DNA reads TGTGCCACTGACCCTGGAGTAGATACGCAGTATTTT. Translated, it gives CATDPGVDTQYF. The J gene is TRBJ2-3, the V gene TRBV10-3, with D unresolved. Trimming took off 10 bases at V and 5 bases at J, with 13 bases between the two ends. The CDR3 covers 12 residues. CDR1 ENHRY and CDR2 SYGVKD come from the germline V gene.

The sample holds one count of this clone. The rearrangement joins TRBV5-1 to TRBJ2-7; TRBD2 agrees at 7 bases. Germline CDR1 SGHRS, CDR2 YFSETQ. V lost 5 bases, J lost 5 bases, and 10 bases stayed unmatched. This CDR3 has 14 residues. CDR3 sequence reads: CASRGTSASDEQYF. The DNA of the CDR3 is TGCGCCAGCAGGGGCACTAGCGCTTCCGACGAGCAGTACTTC.

The chain joins TRBV7-2 to TRBJ2-2; 8 nucleotides agree with TRBD1. The CDR3 has 15 residues. In germline, CDR1 is SGHTA, CDR2 FQGNSA. Trimming cost V 5 bases and J 7 bases; bases outside gene matches: 9. This chain's CDR3 is CASSPRTGQGGELFF. Written as DNA, the CDR3 is TGTGCCAGCAGCCCGAGGACAGGGCAAGGCGGGGAGCTGTTTTTT.

This clone appeared a single time. The gene calls are TRBV4-3 and TRBJ2-1, with 12 bases that match TRBD2. The CDR3 extends over 18 amino acids. Germline loops: CDR1 LGHNA, CDR2 YSLEER. V was pared by 4 bases and J by 7 bases, with 14 bases of the junction left unmatched. The CDR3 spells CASSPQPRTSGMANEQFF. The CDR3 nucleotides are TGCGCCAGCAGCCCGCAACCGAGGACTAGCGGGATGGCAAATGAGCAGTTCTTC.

This clone showed up just once. J is TRBJ2-6 and V is TRBV6-8; perhaps TRBD1 as D (5 bases). Trimming cost V 5 bases and J 0 bases, with 14 bases left between them. The CDR3 length is 17 residues. The germline V gene has CDR1 MNHGY and CDR2 SAAAGT. CDR3 protein: CASSKTDSPSGANVLTF. In DNA, the CDR3 is TGTGCCAGCAGTAAAACCGACAGTCCCTCTGGGGCCAACGTCCTGACTTTC.

V is TRBV25-1 and J is TRBJ2-7, with D perhaps TRBD2 (5 bases). V lost 2 bases to trimming and J lost 4 bases, with 12 bases between them. The CDR3 loop spans 14 amino acids. Germline V lookup: CDR1 MGHDK, CDR2 SYGVNS. The CDR3 loop is CASSERGLGYEQYF. CDR3 nucleotide sequence: TGTGCCAGCAGTGAACGGGGTTTAGGGTACGAGCAGTACTTC.

The chain has TRBV19 and TRBJ2-7, with D unclear. CDR3 length: 15 residues. The V end was cut by 7 bases, the J end by 2 bases, with 18 bases between. Germline V lookup: CDR1 LNHDA, CDR2 SQIVND (reference sequence). CDR3 sequence: CASTDFPGPPYEQYF. DNA for the CDR3: TGTGCCAGTACCGATTTTCCGGGTCCTCCCTACGAGCAGTACTTC.

The chain carries TRBV2 and TRBJ2-7, with TRBD2 matching over 10 bases. V was pared by 9 bases and J by 9 bases, with 11 bases of the junction left unmatched. Germline lookup yields CDR1 SNHLY and CDR2 FYNNEI. The CDR3 consists of 13 residues. CDR3 sequence (DNA): TGTGCCAGTAGGACTAGCGGCCTTGGTGGGCAGTACTTC. It is translated as CASRTSGLGGQYF.

The V call is TRBV5-1, the J call TRBJ1-2, with D possibly being TRBD1 (5 bases). Between the trimmed V and J ends, which lost 1 base and 8 bases, there was a span of 9 bases. This CDR3 spans 12 amino acids. CDR1 and CDR2 from the germline V gene are SGHRS and YFSETQ. The CDR3 loop is CASSLSGFGYTF. CDR3 DNA: TGCGCCAGCAGCTTGTCAGGGTTCGGCTACACCTTC.

The chain uses TRBV21-1 and TRBJ2-7; the table's D call, TRBD2, was not checked against the DNA. TRBV21-1 is given as a pseudogene. The CDR3 is made up of 18 amino acids. The CDR3 reads CASSVKQASGVLLGEQYF. In nucleotides, the CDR3 is TGTGCCAGCAGCGTAAAGCAGGCTAGCGGGGTCCTCTTGGGGGAGCAGTACTTC.

The CDR3: CASSPWTGGLATEAFF. In DNA form, the CDR3 reads TGTGCCAGCAGCCCCTGGACAGGGGGGTTAGCGACTGAAGCTTTCTTT. The chain links TRBV11-2 to TRBJ1-1; 10 bases are shared with TRBD1. V shed 5 bases and J 5 bases; nucleotides not matched to a gene: 11. Germline assignment: CDR1 SGHAT and CDR2 FQNNGV. The CDR3 is made up of 16 amino acids. Based on the CDR3 plus reference TRBV11-2 and TRBJ1-1, the full variable domain is EAGVAQSPRYKIIEKRQSVAFWCNPISGHATLYWYQQILGQGPKLLIQFQNNGVVDDSQLPKDRFSAERLKGVDSTLKIQPAKLEDSAVYLCASSPWTGGLATEAFFGQGTRLTVV.

The chain employs TRBV2 and TRBJ2-7; TRBD2 matches at 10 bases. From germline, CDR1 is SNHLY and CDR2 FYNNEI. V was pared by 7 bases and J by 4 bases, with 13 bases of the junction left unmatched. There are 16 residues in the CDR3. The DNA for the CDR3 is TGTGCCAGCACCGTCGAAGGACTAGCGGTCGGATACGAGCAGTACTTC. This codes for CASTVEGLAVGYEQYF.